The text below deals with one T cell receptor beta chain. This CDR3 spans 17 amino acids. V trimming: 4 bases; J trimming: 5 bases; junction bases outside the gene matches: 15. Germline V gene data show CDR1 as SGHRS and CDR2 as YFSETQ. Patients of the Seattle cohort, enrolled during active infection, were followed longitudinally. The data derive from a study of blood T cell repertoires in COVID-19. Study summary: Samples of COVID-19 (acute and convalescent) were obtained from the United States, Italy and Spain. PBMCs, B-cell-depleted T cells, or T cells provided the cDNA or gDNA that made up the material.

In the authors' methods: Amplification of reference gene primers provided the estimated nucleated cell counts. Data came from immunoSEQ multiplex PCR; TCRdb stores just in-frame clones and leaves some out. V, J and clone size were drawn from that table, and D and trimming were deduced from the DNA. The sample has over 200,000 clones, 92% seen once; the top ten hold around 0.84%. The clonotype comes from a man aged 55 to 70 with COVID-19, enrolled during active disease. V and J are TRBV5-1 and TRBJ1-2; TRBD1 agrees at 9 bases. The sequenced sample was peripheral blood. The CDR3 nucleotides read TGCGCCAGCAGCCCCCTCGGTGGACAGGGGATGGTGTATGGCTACACCTTC. The encoded protein is CASSPLGGQGMVYGYTF.